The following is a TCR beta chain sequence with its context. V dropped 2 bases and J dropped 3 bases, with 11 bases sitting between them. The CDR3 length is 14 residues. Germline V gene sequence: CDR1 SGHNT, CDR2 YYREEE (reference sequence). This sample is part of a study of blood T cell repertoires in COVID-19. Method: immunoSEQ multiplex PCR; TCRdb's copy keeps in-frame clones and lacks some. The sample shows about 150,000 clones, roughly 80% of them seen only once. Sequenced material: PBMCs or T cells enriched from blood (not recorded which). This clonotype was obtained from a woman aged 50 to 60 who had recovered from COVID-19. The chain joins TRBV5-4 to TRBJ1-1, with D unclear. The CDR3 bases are TGTGCCAGCAGCTTTGGGATGAGGGACACTGAAGCTTTCTTT. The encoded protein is CASSFGMRDTEAFF.